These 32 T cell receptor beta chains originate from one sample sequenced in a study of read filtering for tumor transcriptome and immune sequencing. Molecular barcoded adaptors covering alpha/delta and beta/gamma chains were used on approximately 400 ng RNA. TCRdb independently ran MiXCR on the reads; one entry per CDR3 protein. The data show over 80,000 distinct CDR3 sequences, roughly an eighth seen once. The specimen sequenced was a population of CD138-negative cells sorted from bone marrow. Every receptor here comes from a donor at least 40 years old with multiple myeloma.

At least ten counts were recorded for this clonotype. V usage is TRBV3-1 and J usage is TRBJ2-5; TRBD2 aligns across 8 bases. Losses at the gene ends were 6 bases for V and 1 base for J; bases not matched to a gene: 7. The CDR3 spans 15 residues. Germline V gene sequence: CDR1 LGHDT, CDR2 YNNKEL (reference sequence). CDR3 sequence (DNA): TGTGCCAGCAGTCCCGGGGGGGACCTCCAAGAGACCCAGTACTTC. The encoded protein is CASSPGGDLQETQYF.

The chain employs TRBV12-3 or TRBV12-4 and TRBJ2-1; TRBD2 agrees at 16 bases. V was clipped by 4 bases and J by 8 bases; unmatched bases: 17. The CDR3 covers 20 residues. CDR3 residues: CASSSPLPGLAGGQDDEQFF. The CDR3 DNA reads TGTGCCAGCAGTTCACCGTTACCGGGACTAGCGGGAGGGCAAGACGATGAGCAGTTCTTC.

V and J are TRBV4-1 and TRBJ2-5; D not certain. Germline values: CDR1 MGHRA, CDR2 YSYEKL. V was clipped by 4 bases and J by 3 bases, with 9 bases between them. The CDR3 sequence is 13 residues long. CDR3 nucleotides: TGCGCCAGCAGCCGAGTGGTGGAAGAGACCCAGTACTTC. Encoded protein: CASSRVVEETQYF.

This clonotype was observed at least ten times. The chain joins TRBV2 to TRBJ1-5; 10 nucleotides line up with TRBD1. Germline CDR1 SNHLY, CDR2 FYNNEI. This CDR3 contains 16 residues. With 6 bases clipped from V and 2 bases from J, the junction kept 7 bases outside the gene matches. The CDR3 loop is CASRQTGTGGNQPQHF. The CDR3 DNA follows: TGTGCCAGCAGGCAAACCGGGACAGGGGGCAATCAGCCCCAGCATTTT.

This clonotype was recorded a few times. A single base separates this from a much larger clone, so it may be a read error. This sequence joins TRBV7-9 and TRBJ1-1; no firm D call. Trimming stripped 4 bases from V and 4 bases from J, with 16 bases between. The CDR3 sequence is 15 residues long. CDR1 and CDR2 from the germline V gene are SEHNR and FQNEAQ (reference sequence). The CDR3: CASSSLEGIGTEAFF. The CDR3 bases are TGTGCCAGCAGCTCATTAGAGGGTATAGGCACTGAAGCTTTCTTT.

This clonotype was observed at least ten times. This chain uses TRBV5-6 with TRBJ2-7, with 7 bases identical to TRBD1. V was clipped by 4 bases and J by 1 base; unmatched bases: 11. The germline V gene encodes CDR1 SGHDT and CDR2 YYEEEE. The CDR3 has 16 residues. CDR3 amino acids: CASSRPPGQPSYEQYF. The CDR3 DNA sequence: TGTGCCAGCAGCCGCCCACCGGGACAGCCATCCTACGAGCAGTACTTC.

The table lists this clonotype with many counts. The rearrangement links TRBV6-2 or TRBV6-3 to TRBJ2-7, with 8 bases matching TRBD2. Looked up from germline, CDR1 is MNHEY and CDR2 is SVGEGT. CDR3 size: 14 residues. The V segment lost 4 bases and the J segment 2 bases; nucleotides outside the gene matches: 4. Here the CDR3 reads CASSSGRGTYEQYF. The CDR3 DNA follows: TGTGCCAGCAGTTCCGGGAGGGGGACCTACGAGCAGTACTTC.

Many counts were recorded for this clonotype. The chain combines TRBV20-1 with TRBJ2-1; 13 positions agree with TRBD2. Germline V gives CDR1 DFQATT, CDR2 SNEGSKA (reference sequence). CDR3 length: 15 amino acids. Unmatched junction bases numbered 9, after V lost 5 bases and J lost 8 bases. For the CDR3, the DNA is TGCAGTGCTGAACAGACTAGCGGGAGGAGGGATGAGCAGTTCTTC. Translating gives CSAEQTSGRRDEQFF.

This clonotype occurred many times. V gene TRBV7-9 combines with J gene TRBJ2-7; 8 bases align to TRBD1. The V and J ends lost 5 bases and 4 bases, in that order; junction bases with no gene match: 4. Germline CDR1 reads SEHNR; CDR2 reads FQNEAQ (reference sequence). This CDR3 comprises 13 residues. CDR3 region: CASSHRQGYEQYF. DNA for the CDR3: TGTGCCAGCAGCCACCGACAGGGGTACGAGCAGTACTTC. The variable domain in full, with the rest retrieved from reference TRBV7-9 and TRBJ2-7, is DTGVSQNPRHKITKRGQNVTFRCDPISEHNRLYWYRQTLGQGPEFLTYFQNEAQLEKSRLLSDRFSAERPKGSFSTLEIQRTEQGDSAMYLCASSHRQGYEQYFGPGTRLTVT.

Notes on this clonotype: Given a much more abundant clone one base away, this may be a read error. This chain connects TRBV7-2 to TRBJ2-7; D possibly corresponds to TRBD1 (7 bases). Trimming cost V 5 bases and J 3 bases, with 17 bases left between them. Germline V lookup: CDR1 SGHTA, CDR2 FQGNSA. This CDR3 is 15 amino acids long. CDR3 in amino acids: CASSTRQGGLYEQYF. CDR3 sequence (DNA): TGTGCCAGCAGCACTCGACAGGGAGGCCTCTACGAGCAGTACTTC.

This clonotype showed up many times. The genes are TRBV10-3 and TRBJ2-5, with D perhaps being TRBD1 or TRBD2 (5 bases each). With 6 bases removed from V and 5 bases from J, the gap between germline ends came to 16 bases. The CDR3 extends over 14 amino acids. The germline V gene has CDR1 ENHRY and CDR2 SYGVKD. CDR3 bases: TGTGCCATCAGACCGGGCAGCGAGGGGGAGACCCAGTACTTC. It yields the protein CAIRPGSEGETQYF.

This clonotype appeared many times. The CDR3 here is CASSRYGRRETQYF. Here the CDR3 DNA reads TGTGCCAGCAGCAGGTACGGGAGGAGAGAGACCCAGTACTTC. This rearrangement joins TRBV9 to TRBJ2-5, with 7 bases aligning to TRBD2. The V gene end was trimmed by 4 bases and the J gene end by 4 bases; junction bases not matched to a gene: 7. Germline-derived CDR1 and CDR2 are SGDLS and YYNGEE. The CDR3 has 14 amino acids. Full variable domain (missing parts from reference TRBV9 and TRBJ2-5): DSGVTQTPKHLITATGQRVTLRCSPRSGDLSVYWYQQSLDQGLQFLIQYYNGEERAKGNILERFSAQQFPDLHSELNLSSLELGDSALYFCASSRYGRRETQYFGPGTRLLVL.

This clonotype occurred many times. CDR3 nucleotide sequence: TGCGCCAGCGCGCGGACAGGGGGCATGGGGGAGCAGTACTTC. Its protein product is CASARTGGMGEQYF. This sequence joins TRBV5-1 and TRBJ2-7; TRBD1 aligns across 11 bases. V dropped 7 bases and J dropped 7; count of bases not matched to a gene: 10. Germline assignment: CDR1 SGHRS and CDR2 YFSETQ. The CDR3 has 14 residues.

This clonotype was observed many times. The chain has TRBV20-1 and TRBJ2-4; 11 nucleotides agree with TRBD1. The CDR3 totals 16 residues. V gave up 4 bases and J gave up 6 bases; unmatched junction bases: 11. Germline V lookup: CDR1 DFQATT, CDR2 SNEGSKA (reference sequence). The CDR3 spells CSANGEDRGLVNIQYF. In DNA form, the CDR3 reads TGCAGTGCTAACGGCGAGGACAGGGGGCTTGTAAACATTCAGTACTTC.

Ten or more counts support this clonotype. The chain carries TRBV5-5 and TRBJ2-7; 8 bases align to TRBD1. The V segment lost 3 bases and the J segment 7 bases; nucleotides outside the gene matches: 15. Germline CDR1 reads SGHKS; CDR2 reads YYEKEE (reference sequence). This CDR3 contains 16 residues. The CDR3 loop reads CASSSLGQGPALEQYF. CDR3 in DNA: TGTGCCAGCAGCTCGCTCGGACAGGGCCCAGCTTTAGAGCAGTACTTC.

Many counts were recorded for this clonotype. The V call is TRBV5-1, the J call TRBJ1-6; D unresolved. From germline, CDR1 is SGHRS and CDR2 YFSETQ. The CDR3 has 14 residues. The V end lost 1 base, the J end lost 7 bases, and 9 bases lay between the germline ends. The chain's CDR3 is CASSLFSANSPLHF. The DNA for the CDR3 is TGCGCCAGCAGCTTGTTTTCAGCCAATTCACCCCTCCACTTT.

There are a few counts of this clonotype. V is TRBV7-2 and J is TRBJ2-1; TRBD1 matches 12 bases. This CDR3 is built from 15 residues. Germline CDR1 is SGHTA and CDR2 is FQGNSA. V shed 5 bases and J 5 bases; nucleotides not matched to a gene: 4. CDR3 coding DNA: TGTGCCAGCAGCCGGGGACAGGGGGCCCACAATGAGCAGTTCTTC. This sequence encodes CASSRGQGAHNEQFF. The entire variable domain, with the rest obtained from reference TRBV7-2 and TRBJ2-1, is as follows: GAGVSQSPSNKVTEKGKDVELRCDPISGHTALYWYRQSLGQGLEFLIYFQGNSAPDKSGLPSDRFSAERTGGSVSTLTIQRTQQEDSAVYLCASSRGQGAHNEQFFGPGTRLTVL.

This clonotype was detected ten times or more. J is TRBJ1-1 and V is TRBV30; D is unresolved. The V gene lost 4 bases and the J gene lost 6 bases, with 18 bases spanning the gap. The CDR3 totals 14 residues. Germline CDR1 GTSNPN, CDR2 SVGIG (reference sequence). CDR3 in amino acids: CAWNKEGFVAEAFF. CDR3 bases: TGTGCCTGGAATAAAGAGGGTTTTGTGGCTGAAGCTTTCTTT. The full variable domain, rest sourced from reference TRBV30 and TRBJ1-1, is SQTIHQWPATLVQPVGSPLSLECTVEGTSNPNLYWYRQAAGRGLQLLFYSVGIGQISSEVPQNLSASRPQDRQFILSSKKLLLSDSGFYLCAWNKEGFVAEAFFGQGTRLTVV.

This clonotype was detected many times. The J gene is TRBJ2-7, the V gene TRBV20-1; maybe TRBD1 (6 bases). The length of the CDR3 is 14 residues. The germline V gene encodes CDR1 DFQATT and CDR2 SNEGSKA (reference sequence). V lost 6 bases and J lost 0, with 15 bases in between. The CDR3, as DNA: TGCAGTGCCACCGGGACAAGGAGCTCCTACGAGCAGTACTTC. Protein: CSATGTRSSYEQYF.

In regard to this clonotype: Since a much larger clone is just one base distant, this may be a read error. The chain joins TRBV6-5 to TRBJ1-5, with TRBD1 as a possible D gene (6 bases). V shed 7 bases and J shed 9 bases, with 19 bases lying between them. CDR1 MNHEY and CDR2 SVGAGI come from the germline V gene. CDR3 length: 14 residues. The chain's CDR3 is CASTGGALYRPQHF. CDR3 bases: TGTGCCAGCACGGGGGGGGCCCTTTATCGGCCCCAGCATTTT.

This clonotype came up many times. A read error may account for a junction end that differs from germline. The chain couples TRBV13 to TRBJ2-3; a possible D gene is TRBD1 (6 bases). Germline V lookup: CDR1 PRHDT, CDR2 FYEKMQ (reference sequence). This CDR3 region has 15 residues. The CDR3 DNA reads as TGTGCCAGCAGCTTCCGGCAGACAGGTACAGATACGCAGTACTTT. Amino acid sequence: CASSFRQTGTDTQYF. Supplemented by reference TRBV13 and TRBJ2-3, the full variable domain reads AAGVIQSPRHLIKEKRETATLKCYPIPRHDTVYWYQQGPGQDPQFLISFYEKMQSDKGSIPDRFSAQQFSDYHSELNMSSLELGDSALYFCASSFRQTGTDTQYFGPGTRLTVL.

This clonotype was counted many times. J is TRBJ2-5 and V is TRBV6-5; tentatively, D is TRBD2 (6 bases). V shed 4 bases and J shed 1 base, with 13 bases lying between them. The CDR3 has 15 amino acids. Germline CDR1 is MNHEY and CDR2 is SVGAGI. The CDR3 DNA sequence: TGTGCCAGCAGTTCTCCCGCCGGGGGCCAAGAGACCCAGTACTTC. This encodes CASSSPAGGQETQYF.

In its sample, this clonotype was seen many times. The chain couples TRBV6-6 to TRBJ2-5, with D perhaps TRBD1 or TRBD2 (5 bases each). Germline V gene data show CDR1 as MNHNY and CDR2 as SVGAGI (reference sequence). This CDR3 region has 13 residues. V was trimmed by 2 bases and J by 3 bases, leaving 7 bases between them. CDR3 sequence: CASSYRDEETQYF. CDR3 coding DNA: TGTGCCAGCAGTTACCGGGACGAAGAGACCCAGTACTTC.

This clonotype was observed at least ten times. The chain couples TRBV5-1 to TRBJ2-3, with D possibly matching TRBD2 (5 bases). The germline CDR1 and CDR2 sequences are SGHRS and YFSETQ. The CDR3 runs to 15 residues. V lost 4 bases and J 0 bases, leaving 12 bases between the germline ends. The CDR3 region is CASSAREQSTDTQYF. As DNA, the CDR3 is TGCGCCAGCAGCGCCCGGGAACAAAGCACAGATACGCAGTATTTT.

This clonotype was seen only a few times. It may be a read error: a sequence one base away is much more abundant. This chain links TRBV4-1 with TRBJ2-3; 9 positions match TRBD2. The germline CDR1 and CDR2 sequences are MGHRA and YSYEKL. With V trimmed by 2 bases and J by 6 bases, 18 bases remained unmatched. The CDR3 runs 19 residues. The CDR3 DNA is TGCGCCAGCAGCCAATTCTTGGCGGGACCAGCGGGAGGACAGGATACGCAGTATTTT. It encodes CASSQFLAGPAGGQDTQYF.

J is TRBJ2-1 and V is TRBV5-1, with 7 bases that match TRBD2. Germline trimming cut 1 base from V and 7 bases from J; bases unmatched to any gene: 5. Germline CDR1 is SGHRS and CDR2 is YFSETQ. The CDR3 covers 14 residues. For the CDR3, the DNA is TGCGCCAGCAGCTTGTTCCAGGGAGGGAATGAGCAGTTCTTC. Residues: CASSLFQGGNEQFF.

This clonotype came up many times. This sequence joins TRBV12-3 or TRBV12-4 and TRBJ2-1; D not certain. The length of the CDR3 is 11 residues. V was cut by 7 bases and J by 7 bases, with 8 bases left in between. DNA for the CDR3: TGTGCCAGCACCTTGGGGAATGAGCAGTTCTTC. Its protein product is CASTLGNEQFF.

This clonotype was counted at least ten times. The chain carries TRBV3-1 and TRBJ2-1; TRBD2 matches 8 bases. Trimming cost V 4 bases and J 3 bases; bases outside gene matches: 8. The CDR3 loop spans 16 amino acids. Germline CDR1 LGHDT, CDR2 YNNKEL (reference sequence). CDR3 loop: CASSLSPSGLYNEQFF. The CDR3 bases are TGTGCCAGCAGCCTATCCCCTAGCGGGCTCTACAATGAGCAGTTCTTC.

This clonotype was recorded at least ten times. As DNA, the CDR3 is TGCAGTGCTAGGTTTCAGGGGAATACCGGGGAGCTGTTTTTT. It translates to CSARFQGNTGELFF. The chain links TRBV20-1 to TRBJ2-2; TRBD1 is a possible D gene (6 bases). Trimming stripped 3 bases from V and 5 bases from J, with 13 bases between. This CDR3 region has 14 residues. The V gene's germline CDR1 is DFQATT and CDR2 SNEGSKA (reference sequence).

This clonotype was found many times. CDR3 sequence reads: CASRIDSARPKAFF. The CDR3 DNA sequence: TGTGCCAGCAGAATCGACAGCGCTCGACCAAAAGCTTTCTTT. The chain combines TRBV6-5 with TRBJ1-1; possibly TRBD1 for D (5 bases). Trimming left V 6 bases short and J 9 bases short, with 20 bases between. The germline gives CDR1 MNHEY, CDR2 SVGAGI. The CDR3 runs to 14 residues.

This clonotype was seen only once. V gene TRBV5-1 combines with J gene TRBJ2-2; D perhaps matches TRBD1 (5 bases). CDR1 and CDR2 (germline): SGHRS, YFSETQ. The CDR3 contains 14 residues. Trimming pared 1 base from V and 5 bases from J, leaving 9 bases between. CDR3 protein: CASSLSGRTGELFF. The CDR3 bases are TGCGCCAGCAGCTTGTCAGGGCGGACCGGGGAGCTGTTTTTT. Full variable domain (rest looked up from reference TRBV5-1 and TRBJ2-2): KAGVTQTPRYLIKTRGQQVTLSCSPISGHRSVSWYQQTPGQGLQFLFEYFSETQRNKGNFPGRFSGRQFSNSRSEMNVSTLELGDSALYLCASSLSGRTGELFFGEGSRLTVL.

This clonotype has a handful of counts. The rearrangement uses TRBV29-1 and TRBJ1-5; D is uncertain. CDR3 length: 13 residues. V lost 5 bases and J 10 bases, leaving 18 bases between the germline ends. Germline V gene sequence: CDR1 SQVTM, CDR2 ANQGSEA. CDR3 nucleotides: TGCAGCGTTCTCTTACAGCCGGGTGGACCCCAGCATTTT. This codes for CSVLLQPGGPQHF.